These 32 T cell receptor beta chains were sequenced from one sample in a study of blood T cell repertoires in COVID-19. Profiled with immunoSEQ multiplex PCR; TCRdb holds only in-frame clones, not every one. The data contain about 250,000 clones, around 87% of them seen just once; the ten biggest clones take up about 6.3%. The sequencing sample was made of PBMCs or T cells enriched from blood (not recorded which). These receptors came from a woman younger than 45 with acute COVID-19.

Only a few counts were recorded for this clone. CDR3 in amino acids: CASSLATRQAGTEAFF. As DNA, the CDR3 is TGTGCCAGCAGCTTGGCCACCAGACAGGCCGGCACTGAAGCTTTCTTT. The V gene is TRBV5-4, the J gene TRBJ1-1; D is possibly TRBD1 (6 bases). Germline CDR1 reads SGHNT; CDR2 reads YYREEE (reference sequence). The CDR3 consists of 16 residues. V lost 0 bases and J 4 bases, leaving 16 bases between the germline ends. The full variable domain, with the rest looked up from reference TRBV5-4 and TRBJ1-1, is ETGVTQSPTHLIKTRGQQVTLRCSSQSGHNTVSWYQQALGQGPQFIFQYYREEENGRGNFPPRFSGLQFPNYSSELNVNALELDDSALYLCASSLATRQAGTEAFFGQGTRLTVV.

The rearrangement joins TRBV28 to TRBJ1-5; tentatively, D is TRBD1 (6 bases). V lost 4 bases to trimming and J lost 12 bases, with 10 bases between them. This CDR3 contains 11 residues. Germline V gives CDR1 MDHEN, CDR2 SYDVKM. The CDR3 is CASSSTGYQHF. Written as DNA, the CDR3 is TGTGCCAGCAGTTCTACAGGGTACCAGCATTTT.

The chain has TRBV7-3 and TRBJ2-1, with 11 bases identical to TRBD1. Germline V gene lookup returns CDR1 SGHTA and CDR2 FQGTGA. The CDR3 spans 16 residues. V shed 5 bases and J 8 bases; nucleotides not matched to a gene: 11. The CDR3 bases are TGTGCCAGCAGCGCCGGACAGGGGGCTGGGGGCGATGAGCAGTTCTTC. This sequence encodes CASSAGQGAGGDEQFF.

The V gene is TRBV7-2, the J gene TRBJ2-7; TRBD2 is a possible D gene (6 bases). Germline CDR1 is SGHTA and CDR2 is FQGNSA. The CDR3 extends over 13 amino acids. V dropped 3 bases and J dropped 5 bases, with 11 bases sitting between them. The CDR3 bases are TGTGCCAGCAGCTTCGCGGGGTCAGACGAGCAGTACTTC. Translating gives CASSFAGSDEQYF.

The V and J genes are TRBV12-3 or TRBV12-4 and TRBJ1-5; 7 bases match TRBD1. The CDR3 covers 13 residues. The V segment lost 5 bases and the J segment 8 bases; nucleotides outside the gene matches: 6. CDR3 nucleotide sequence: TGTGCCAGCAGTCCCCACCAGGGGGAGCCCCAGCATTTT. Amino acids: CASSPHQGEPQHF.

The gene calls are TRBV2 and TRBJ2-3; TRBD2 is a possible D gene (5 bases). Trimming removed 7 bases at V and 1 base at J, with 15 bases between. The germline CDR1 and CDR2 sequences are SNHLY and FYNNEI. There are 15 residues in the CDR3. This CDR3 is CASTSGARGTDTQYF. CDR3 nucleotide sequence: TGTGCCAGCACCAGCGGAGCTCGAGGCACAGATACGCAGTATTTT.

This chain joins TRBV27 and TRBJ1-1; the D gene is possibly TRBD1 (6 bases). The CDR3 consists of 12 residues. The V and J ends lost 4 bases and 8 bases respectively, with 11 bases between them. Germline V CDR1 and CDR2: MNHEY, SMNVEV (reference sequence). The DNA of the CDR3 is TGTGCCAGCAGTTCCGGACAGAAAGAAGCTTTCTTT. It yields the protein CASSSGQKEAFF.

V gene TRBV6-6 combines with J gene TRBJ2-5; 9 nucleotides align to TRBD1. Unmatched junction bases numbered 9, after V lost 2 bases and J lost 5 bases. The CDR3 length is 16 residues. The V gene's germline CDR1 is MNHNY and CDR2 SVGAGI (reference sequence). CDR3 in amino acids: CASSYPLGQGQETQYF. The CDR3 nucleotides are TGTGCCAGCAGTTACCCCTTGGGACAGGGCCAGGAGACCCAGTACTTC.

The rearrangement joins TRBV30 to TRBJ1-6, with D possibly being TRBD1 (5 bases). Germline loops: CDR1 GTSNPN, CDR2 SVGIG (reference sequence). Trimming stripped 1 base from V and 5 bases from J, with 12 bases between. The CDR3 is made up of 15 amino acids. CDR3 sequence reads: CAWSGAGPDNSPLHF. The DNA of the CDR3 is TGTGCCTGGAGTGGGGCGGGACCCGATAATTCACCCCTCCACTTT.

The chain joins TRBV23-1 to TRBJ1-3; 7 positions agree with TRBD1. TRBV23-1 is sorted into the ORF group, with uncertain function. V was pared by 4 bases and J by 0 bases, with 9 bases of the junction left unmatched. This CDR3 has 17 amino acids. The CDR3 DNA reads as TGCGCCAGCAGTCTTTCCCAGGGGGAGAGCTCTGGAAACACCATATATTTT. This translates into CASSLSQGESSGNTIYF.

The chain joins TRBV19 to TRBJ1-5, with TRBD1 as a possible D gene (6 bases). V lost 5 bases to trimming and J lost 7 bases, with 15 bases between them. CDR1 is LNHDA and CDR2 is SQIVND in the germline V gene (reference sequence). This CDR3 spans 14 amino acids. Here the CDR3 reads CASSQGGGPQPQHF. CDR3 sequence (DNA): TGTGCCAGTAGTCAGGGCGGGGGGCCCCAGCCCCAGCATTTT.

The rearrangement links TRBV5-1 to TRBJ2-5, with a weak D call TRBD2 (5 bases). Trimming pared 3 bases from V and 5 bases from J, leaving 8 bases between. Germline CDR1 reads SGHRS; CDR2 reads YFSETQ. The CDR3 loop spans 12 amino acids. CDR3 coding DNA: TGCGCCAGCAGCTCGGGGTGGGAGACCCAGTACTTC. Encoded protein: CASSSGWETQYF.

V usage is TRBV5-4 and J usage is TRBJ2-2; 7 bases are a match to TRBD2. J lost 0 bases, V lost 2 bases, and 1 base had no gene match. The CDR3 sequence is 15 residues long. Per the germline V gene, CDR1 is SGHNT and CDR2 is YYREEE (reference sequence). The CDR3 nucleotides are TGTGCCAGCAGCTTACTAGCGACGAACACCGGGGAGCTGTTTTTT. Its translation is CASSLLATNTGELFF.

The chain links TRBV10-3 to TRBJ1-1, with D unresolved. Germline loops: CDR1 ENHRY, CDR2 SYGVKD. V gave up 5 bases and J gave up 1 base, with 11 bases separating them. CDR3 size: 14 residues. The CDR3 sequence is CAISQGLKNTEAFF. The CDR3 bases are TGTGCCATCAGTCAAGGACTCAAGAACACTGAAGCTTTCTTT.

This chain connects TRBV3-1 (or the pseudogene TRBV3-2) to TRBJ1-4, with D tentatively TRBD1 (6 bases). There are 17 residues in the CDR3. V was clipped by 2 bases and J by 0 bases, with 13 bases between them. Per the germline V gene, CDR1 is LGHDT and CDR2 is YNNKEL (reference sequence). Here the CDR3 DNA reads TGTGCCAGCAGCCAACCTAAGGGGGTTTCAACTAATGAAAAACTGTTTTTT. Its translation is CASSQPKGVSTNEKLFF.

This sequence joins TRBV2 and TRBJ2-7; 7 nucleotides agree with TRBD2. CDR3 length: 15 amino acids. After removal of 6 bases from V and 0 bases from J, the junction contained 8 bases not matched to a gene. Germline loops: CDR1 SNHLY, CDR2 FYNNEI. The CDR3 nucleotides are TGTGCCAGCAGGACATTTACTAGCGTCTCCTACGAGCAGTACTTC. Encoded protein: CASRTFTSVSYEQYF.

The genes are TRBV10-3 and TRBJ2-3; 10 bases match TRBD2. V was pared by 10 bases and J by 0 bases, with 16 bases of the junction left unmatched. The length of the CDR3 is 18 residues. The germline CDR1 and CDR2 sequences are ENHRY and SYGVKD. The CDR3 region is CATSNAGTSAPSTDTQYF. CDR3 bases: TGTGCCACCTCCAATGCCGGGACTAGCGCCCCAAGCACAGATACGCAGTATTTT.

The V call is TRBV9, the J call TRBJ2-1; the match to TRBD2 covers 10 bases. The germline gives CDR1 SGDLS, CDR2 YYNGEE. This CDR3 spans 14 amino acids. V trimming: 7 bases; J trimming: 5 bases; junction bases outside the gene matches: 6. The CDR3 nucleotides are TGTGCCAGCGACACGGGACTAGCGAACAATGAGCAGTTCTTC. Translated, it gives CASDTGLANNEQFF.

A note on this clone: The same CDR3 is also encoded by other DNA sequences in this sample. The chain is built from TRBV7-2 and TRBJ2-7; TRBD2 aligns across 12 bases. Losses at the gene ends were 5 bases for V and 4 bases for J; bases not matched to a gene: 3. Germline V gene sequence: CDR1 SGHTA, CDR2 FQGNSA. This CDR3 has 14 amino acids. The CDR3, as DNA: TGTGCCAGCAGCCGCACTAGCGGGAGGTACGAGCAGTACTTC. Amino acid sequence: CASSRTSGRYEQYF.

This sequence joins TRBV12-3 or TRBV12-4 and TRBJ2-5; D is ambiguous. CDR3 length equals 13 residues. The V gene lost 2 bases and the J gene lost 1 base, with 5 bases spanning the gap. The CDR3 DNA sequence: TGTGCCAGCAGTTTAAAGCTCCAAGAGACCCAGTACTTC. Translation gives CASSLKLQETQYF.

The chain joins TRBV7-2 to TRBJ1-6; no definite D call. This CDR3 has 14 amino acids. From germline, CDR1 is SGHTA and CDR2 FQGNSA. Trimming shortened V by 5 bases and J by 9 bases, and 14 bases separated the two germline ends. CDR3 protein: CASSPRGGLSPLHF. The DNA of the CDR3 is TGTGCCAGCAGCCCCCGGGGAGGCCTTTCACCCCTCCACTTT.

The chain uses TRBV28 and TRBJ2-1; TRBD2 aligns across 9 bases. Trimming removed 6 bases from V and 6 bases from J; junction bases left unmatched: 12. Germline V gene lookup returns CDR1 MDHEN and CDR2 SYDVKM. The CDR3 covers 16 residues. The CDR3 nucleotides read TGTGCCAGCAGCTTTATAGGGACTAGCCCAAGCAATGAGCAGTTCTTC. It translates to CASSFIGTSPSNEQFF.

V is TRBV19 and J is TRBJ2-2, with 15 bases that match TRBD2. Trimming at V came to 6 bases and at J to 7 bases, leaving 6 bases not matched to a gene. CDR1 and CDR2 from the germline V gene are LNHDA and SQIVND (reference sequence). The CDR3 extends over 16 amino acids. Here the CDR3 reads CASRAGTSGRSGELFF. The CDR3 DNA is TGTGCCAGTAGAGCCGGGACTAGCGGGAGGAGCGGGGAGCTGTTTTTT.

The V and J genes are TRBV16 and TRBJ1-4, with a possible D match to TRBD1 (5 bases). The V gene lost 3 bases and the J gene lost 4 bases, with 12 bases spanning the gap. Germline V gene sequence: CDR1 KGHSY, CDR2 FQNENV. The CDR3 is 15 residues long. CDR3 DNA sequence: TGTGCCAGCAGCCAGTCTCGGCAGGGTAATGAAAAACTGTTTTTT. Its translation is CASSQSRQGNEKLFF.

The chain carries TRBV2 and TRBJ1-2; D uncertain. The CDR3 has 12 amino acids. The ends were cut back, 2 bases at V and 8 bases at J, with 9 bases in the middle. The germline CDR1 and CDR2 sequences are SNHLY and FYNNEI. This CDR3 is CASSERGAGYTF. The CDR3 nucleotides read TGTGCCAGCAGTGAACGGGGTGCGGGCTACACCTTC.

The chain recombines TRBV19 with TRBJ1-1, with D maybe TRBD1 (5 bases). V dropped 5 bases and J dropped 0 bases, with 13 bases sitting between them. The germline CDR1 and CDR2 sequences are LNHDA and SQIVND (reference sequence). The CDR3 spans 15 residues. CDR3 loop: CASSVGGSMNTEAFF. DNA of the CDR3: TGTGCCAGTAGTGTCGGGGGGTCCATGAACACTGAAGCTTTCTTT.

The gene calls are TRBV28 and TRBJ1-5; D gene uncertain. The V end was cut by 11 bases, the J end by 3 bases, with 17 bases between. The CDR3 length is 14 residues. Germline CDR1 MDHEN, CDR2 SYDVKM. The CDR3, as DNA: TGTGCCGTCTCCGGGCCTCGGGACAATCAGCCCCAGCATTTT. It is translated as CAVSGPRDNQPQHF.

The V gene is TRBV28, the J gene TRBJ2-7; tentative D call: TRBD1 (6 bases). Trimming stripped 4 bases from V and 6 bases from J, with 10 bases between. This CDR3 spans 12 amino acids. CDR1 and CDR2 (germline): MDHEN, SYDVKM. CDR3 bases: TGTGCCAGCAGTTACAGGGCGCGCGAGCAGTACTTC. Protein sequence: CASSYRAREQYF.

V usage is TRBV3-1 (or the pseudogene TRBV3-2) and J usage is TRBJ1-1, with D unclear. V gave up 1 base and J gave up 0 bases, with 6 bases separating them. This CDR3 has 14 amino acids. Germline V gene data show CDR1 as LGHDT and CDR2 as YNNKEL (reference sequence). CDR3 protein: CASSQAAVNTEAFF. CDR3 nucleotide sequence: TGTGCCAGCAGCCAAGCGGCGGTGAACACTGAAGCTTTCTTT.

CDR3 amino acids: CASSQVAGNTGELFF. The CDR3 DNA reads as TGCGCCAGCAGCCAAGTAGCGGGAAACACCGGGGAGCTGTTTTTT. The chain has TRBV4-1 and TRBJ2-2; 8 bases match TRBD2. Germline lookup yields CDR1 MGHRA and CDR2 YSYEKL. There are 15 residues in the CDR3. The V and J ends lost 1 base and 2 bases, in that order; junction bases with no gene match: 0.

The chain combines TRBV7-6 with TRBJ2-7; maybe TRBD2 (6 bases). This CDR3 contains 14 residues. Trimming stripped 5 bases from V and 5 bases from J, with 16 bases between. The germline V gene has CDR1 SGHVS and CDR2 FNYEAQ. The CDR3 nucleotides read TGTGCCAGCAGCCCCTTGGGGGGTTTAGACGAGCAGTACTTC. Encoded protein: CASSPLGGLDEQYF. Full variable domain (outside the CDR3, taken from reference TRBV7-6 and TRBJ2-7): GAGVSQSPRYKVTKRGQDVALRCDPISGHVSLYWYRQALGQGPEFLTYFNYEAQQDKSGLPNDRFSAERPEGSISTLTIQRTEQRDSAMYRCASSPLGGLDEQYFGPGTRLTVT.

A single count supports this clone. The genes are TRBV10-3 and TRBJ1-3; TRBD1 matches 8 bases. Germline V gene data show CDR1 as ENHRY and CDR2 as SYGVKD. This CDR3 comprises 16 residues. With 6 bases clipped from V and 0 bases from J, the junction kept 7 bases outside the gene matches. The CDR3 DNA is TGTGCCATCAGAGAAACAGGGGGGAGCTCTGGAAACACCATATATTTT. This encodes CAIRETGGSSGNTIYF.